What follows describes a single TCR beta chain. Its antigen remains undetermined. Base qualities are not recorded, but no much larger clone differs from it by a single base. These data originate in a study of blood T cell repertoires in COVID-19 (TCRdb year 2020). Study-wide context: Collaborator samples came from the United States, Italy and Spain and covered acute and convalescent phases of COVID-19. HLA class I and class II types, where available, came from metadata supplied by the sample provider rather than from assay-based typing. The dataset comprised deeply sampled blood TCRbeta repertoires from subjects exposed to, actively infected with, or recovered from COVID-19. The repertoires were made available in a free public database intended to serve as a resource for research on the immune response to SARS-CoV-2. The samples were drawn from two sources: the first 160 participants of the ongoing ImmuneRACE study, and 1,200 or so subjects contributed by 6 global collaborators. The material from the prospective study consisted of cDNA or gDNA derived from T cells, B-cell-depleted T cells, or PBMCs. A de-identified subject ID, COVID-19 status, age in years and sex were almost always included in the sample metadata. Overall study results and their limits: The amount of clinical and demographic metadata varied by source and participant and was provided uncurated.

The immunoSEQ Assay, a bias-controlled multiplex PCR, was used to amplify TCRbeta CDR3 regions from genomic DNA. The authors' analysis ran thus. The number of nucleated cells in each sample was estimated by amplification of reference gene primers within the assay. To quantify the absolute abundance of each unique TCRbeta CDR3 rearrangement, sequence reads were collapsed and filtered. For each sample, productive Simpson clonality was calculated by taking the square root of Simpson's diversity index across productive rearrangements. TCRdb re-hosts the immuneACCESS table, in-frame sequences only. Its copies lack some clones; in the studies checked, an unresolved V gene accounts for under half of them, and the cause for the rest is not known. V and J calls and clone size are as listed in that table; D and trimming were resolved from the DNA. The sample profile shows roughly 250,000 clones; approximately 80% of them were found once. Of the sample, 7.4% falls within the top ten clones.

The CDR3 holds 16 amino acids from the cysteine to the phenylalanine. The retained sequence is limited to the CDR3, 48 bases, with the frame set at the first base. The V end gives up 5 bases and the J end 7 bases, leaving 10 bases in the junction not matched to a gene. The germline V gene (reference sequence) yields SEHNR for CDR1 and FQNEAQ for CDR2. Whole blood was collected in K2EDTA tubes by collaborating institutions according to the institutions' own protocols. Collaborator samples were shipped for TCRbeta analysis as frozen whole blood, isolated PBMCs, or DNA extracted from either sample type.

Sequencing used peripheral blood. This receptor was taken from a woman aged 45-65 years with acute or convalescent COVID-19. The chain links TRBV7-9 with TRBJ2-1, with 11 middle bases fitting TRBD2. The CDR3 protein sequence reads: CASSPSSTSGSNEQFF. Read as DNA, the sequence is TGTGCCAGCAGCCCCAGCAGCACTAGCGGGAGTAATGAGCAGTTCTTC.